This T cell receptor beta chain stems from a study of blood T cell repertoires in COVID-19. Study-wide context: Sites in the United States, Italy and Spain provided acute and convalescent COVID-19 samples. Nucleic acid was either cDNA or gDNA, and it came from T cells, B-cell-depleted T cells, or PBMCs.

As processed by the authors: Reference gene primer amplification gave nucleated cell count estimates. Generated by immunoSEQ multiplex PCR, the TCRdb table keeps only in-frame clones and is missing some. V, J and clone size derive from that table, while D and trimming were established from the DNA sequence. The sample gives roughly 250,000 clones, 80% to 90% of which show up once; around 0.88% is in the top ten. The CDR3 contains 14 residues. J was trimmed by 7 bases and V by 2 bases; bases with no gene match: 5. Germline CDR1 and CDR2: SGHNT and YYREEE (reference sequence). The chain couples TRBV5-4 to TRBJ2-2, with TRBD1 matching 7 bases. Sequencing input: peripheral blood. The clonotype comes from a young man with acute or convalescent COVID-19. The CDR3 sequence is CASSFRGGSGELFF. The DNA of the CDR3 is TGTGCCAGCAGCTTTCGAGGGGGCAGCGGGGAGCTGTTTTTT. Combining the CDR3 with reference TRBV5-4 and TRBJ2-2 gives the whole variable domain ETGVTQSPTHLIKTRGQQVTLRCSSQSGHNTVSWYQQALGQGPQFIFQYYREEENGRGNFPPRFSGLQFPNYSSELNVNALELDDSALYLCASSFRGGSGELFFGEGSRLTVL.